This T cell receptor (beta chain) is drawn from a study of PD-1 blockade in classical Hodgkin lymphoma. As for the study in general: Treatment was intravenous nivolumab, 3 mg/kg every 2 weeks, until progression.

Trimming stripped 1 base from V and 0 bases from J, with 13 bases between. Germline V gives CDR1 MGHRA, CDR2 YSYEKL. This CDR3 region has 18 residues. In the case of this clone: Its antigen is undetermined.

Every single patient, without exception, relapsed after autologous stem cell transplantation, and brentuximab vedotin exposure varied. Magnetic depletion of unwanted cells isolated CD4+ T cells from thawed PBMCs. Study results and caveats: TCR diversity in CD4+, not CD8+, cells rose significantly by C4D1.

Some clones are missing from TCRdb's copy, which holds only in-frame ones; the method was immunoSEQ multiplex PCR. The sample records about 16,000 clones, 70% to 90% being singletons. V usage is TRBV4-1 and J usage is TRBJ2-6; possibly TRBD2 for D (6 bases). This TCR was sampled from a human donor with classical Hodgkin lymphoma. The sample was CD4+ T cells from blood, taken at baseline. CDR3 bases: TGCGCCAGCAGCCAAGTGCCGGGACTCCACTCTGGGGCCAACGTCCTGACTTTC. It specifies CASSQVPGLHSGANVLTF.